The 21 T cell receptor beta chains presented below share a single source sample, sequenced in a study of regulatory T cells in long-lasting Graves disease. As for time point: newly diagnosed GD, antithyroid drugs for less than 3 months. PBMC RNA served as the TCR library source. According to the study, TCR beta libraries were built with iRepertoire HTBI primers and CDR3-region Arm-PCR. TCRdb ran MiXCR on the multiplex PCR reads and lists one entry per CDR3 protein. The sample consists of some 600,000 distinct CDR3 sequences, about 16% of them appearing once. This sample was shared with a second study, whose subject was T cells in Graves' hyperthyroidism and ophthalmopathy.

The sequencing here drew on peripheral blood mononuclear cells (PBMCs), taken at new diagnosis, from a patient treated with antithyroid drugs. These receptors were taken from a man aged 18 to 29 with Graves disease.

A few counts support this clonotype. The V call is TRBV4-1, the J call TRBJ1-6; 8 positions match TRBD1. The CDR3 is 17 amino acids. Germline V gene data show CDR1 as MGHRA and CDR2 as YSYEKL. Trimming took 3 bases from V and 2 from J; bases not matched to a gene: 6. The CDR3 DNA reads TGCGCCAGCAGCCAGGACAGGACAGGGACCTATAATTCACCCCTCCACTTT. This gives the protein CASSQDRTGTYNSPLHF.

The rearrangement links TRBV19 to TRBJ2-7; D might be TRBD1 (5 bases). The V end was cut by 1 base, the J end by 6 bases, with 10 bases between. CDR1 LNHDA and CDR2 SQIVND come from the germline V gene (reference sequence). The length of the CDR3 is 13 residues. Here the CDR3 reads CASSIVQGSEQYF. The CDR3 coding sequence is TGTGCCAGTAGTATAGTCCAGGGAAGCGAGCAGTACTTC.

This clonotype was found many times. The chain carries TRBV2 and TRBJ1-5, with a possible D match to TRBD1 (5 bases). Trimming shortened V by 0 bases and J by 5 bases, and 11 bases separated the two germline ends. CDR3 size: 15 residues. From germline, CDR1 is SNHLY and CDR2 FYNNEI. CDR3 amino acids: CASSEAAGTHQPQHF. CDR3 in DNA: TGTGCCAGCAGTGAAGCTGCCGGGACCCATCAGCCCCAGCATTTT.

In its sample, this clonotype was seen many times. This sequence joins TRBV20-1 and TRBJ2-7; TRBD2 is a possible D gene (5 bases). This CDR3 is built from 15 residues. Per the germline V gene, CDR1 is DFQATT and CDR2 is SNEGSKA (reference sequence). Trimming removed 6 bases from V and 1 base from J, with 19 bases in between. CDR3 nucleotides: TGCAGTGCCAGACCTGGCGGGCAGTTTTCCTACGAGCAGTACTTC. Its translation: CSARPGGQFSYEQYF.

This clonotype was found a few times. J is TRBJ1-1 and V is TRBV6-2 or TRBV6-3; TRBD1 might be the D (6 bases). Looked up from germline, CDR1 is MNHEY and CDR2 is SVGEGT. This CDR3 is built from 16 residues. Between the trimmed V and J ends, which lost 2 bases and 1 base, there was a span of 14 bases. CDR3 coding DNA: TGTGCCAGCAGTTACACACCGGGACACAGGAACACTGAAGCTTTCTTT. It codes for CASSYTPGHRNTEAFF.

The V and J genes are TRBV27 and TRBJ1-4, with TRBD1 as a possible D gene (6 bases). V dropped 3 bases and J dropped 8 bases, with 16 bases sitting between them. CDR3 length: 15 amino acids. Germline CDR1 reads MNHEY; CDR2 reads SMNVEV (reference sequence). In DNA, the CDR3 is TGTGCCAGCAGTTTGTCGGAGGGGGTGAGAGAAAAACTGTTTTTT. Protein: CASSLSEGVREKLFF.

In this sample, this clonotype turned up many times. The chain employs TRBV12-3 or TRBV12-4 and TRBJ1-1, with D perhaps TRBD1 (5 bases). V was pared by 5 bases and J by 8 bases, with 12 bases between. CDR3 length: 12 residues. The CDR3 region has the DNA TGTGCCAGCAGTAAGGCAGGGTTAGAAGCTTTCTTT. Amino acid sequence: CASSKAGLEAFF.

The V call is TRBV29-1, the J call TRBJ2-3; D gene ambiguous. Germline loops: CDR1 SQVTM, CDR2 ANQGSEA. The germline V and J ends were trimmed by 4 bases and 6 bases, with 5 bases remaining between them. The CDR3 is 10 residues long. The CDR3 DNA reads as TGCAGCGTTGTCTCGGATACGCAGTATTTT. Translating it yields CSVVSDTQYF.

There are many counts of this clonotype. In nucleotides, the CDR3 is TGTGCCAGCTCACCAACAGGGGACCCATGGAATGAGCAGTTCTTC. Translating gives CASSPTGDPWNEQFF. This rearrangement joins TRBV18 to TRBJ2-1; 7 bases fit TRBD1. The J segment lost 7 bases and the V segment lost 2 bases, leaving 8 bases of the junction unmatched. This CDR3 spans 15 amino acids. CDR1 and CDR2 (germline): KGHSH, LQKENI.

V is TRBV5-1 and J is TRBJ1-1; 10 nucleotides align to TRBD1. Germline V gives CDR1 SGHRS, CDR2 YFSETQ. The CDR3 loop spans 15 amino acids. The V and J ends lost 1 base and 4 bases, in that order; junction bases with no gene match: 4. CDR3 residues: CASSLRTGGPTEAFF. CDR3 in DNA: TGCGCCAGCAGCTTGAGGACAGGGGGTCCCACTGAAGCTTTCTTT.

This clonotype has more than one count but fewer than ten. The chain couples TRBV20-1 to TRBJ2-1; 7 bases align to TRBD2. The CDR3 is 15 amino acids. V was clipped by 5 bases and J by 3 bases; unmatched bases: 10. CDR1 is DFQATT, CDR2 SNEGSKA, per germline (reference sequence). Written as DNA, the CDR3 is TGCAGTGCTCCCCTCCGCGGGAGTGGCTACAATGAGCAGTTCTTC. Translating gives CSAPLRGSGYNEQFF.

The sample holds many counts of this clonotype. The chain combines TRBV18 with TRBJ1-5; D is ambiguous. The V and J ends lost 8 bases and 3 bases respectively, with 8 bases between them. This CDR3 is 12 amino acids long. From germline, CDR1 is KGHSH and CDR2 LQKENI. The chain's CDR3 is CASSPPNQPQHF. The CDR3 nucleotides are TGTGCCAGCAGCCCCCCCAATCAGCCCCAGCATTTT.

This clonotype has just a few counts. The genes are TRBV9 and TRBJ2-2; 9 bases are shared with TRBD1. The germline CDR1 and CDR2 sequences are SGDLS and YYNGEE. The V gene end was trimmed by 5 bases and the J gene end by 5 bases; junction bases not matched to a gene: 7. This CDR3 comprises 15 residues. The DNA for the CDR3 is TGTGCCAGCAGTGGGACAGGGACAAAAACCGGGGAGCTGTTTTTT. Protein: CASSGTGTKTGELFF.

This clonotype was recorded a few times. The chain has TRBV9 and TRBJ1-4, with 7 positions matching TRBD1. With V trimmed by 2 bases and J by 7 bases, 8 bases remained unmatched. The CDR3 runs 15 residues. Germline V gene lookup returns CDR1 SGDLS and CDR2 YYNGEE. The CDR3 is CASSVGQAGGEKLFF. The CDR3 nucleotides read TGTGCCAGCAGCGTTGGACAGGCCGGAGGTGAAAAACTGTTTTTT.

This clonotype was counted at least ten times. This rearrangement joins TRBV7-9 to TRBJ2-7, with 16 bases identical to TRBD2. CDR3 length: 16 residues. Germline CDR1 SEHNR, CDR2 FQNEAQ (reference sequence). J was trimmed by 6 bases and V by 3 bases; bases with no gene match: 5. The CDR3 bases are TGTGCCAGCAGCTTGGGACTAGCGGGAGGGCCTTCCGAGCAGTACTTC. This translates into CASSLGLAGGPSEQYF.

This clonotype showed up many times. V usage is TRBV30 and J usage is TRBJ2-2; the D is unclear. The V gene's germline CDR1 is GTSNPN and CDR2 SVGIG (reference sequence). The CDR3 has 14 amino acids. V dropped 4 bases and J dropped 1 base, with 10 bases sitting between them. CDR3 loop: CAWTPGVNTGELFF. The CDR3 DNA reads TGTGCCTGGACCCCTGGTGTGAACACCGGGGAGCTGTTTTTT.

The gene calls are TRBV19 and TRBJ2-7; possible D gene TRBD1, 5 bases. The CDR3 extends over 13 amino acids. In germline, CDR1 is LNHDA, CDR2 SQIVND (reference sequence). Trimming stripped 2 bases from V and 6 bases from J, with 11 bases between. The CDR3 reads CASSISQGVEQYF. The CDR3 DNA follows: TGTGCCAGTAGTATATCGCAGGGCGTCGAGCAGTACTTC.

This clonotype was observed a few times. The chain has TRBV6-1 and TRBJ2-5; D tentatively fits TRBD1 or TRBD2 (5 bases each). There are 15 residues in the CDR3. Germline-derived CDR1 and CDR2 are MNHNS and SASEGT. Trimming removed 5 bases at V and 5 bases at J, with 18 bases between. The CDR3 bases are TGTGCCAGCAGTCCCAGGGACCTCCTTGCCGAGACCCAGTACTTC. It is translated as CASSPRDLLAETQYF.

This rearrangement joins TRBV28 to TRBJ2-6; no firm D call. Germline CDR1 and CDR2: MDHEN and SYDVKM. The CDR3 runs to 16 residues. Trimming left V 4 bases short and J 0 bases short, with 10 bases between. In nucleotides, the CDR3 is TGTGCCAGCAGTTCCCGGACCTACTCTGGGGCCAACGTCCTGACTTTC. This codes for CASSSRTYSGANVLTF.

This clonotype showed up many times. The chain recombines TRBV7-8 with TRBJ2-1, with 13 bases lining up with TRBD2. The V gene's germline CDR1 is SGHVS and CDR2 FQNEAQ. V lost 5 bases and J lost 2; bases outside the gene matches: 21. The CDR3 runs 22 residues. The CDR3 nucleotides are TGTGCCAGCAGCGTACCGGGACTAGCGGGAATCGGGGGTTCATGGGCCTACAATGAGCAGTTCTTC. Encoded protein: CASSVPGLAGIGGSWAYNEQFF.

The rearrangement links TRBV4-1 to TRBJ1-4, with 9 bases lining up with TRBD1. The CDR3 has 15 amino acids. Germline V CDR1 and CDR2: MGHRA, YSYEKL. J gave up 4 bases and V 3 bases, and 3 bases lay outside the gene matches. CDR3 bases: TGCGCCAGCAGCCAGGGACAGGGTTATAATGAAAAACTGTTTTTT. Residues: CASSQGQGYNEKLFF.